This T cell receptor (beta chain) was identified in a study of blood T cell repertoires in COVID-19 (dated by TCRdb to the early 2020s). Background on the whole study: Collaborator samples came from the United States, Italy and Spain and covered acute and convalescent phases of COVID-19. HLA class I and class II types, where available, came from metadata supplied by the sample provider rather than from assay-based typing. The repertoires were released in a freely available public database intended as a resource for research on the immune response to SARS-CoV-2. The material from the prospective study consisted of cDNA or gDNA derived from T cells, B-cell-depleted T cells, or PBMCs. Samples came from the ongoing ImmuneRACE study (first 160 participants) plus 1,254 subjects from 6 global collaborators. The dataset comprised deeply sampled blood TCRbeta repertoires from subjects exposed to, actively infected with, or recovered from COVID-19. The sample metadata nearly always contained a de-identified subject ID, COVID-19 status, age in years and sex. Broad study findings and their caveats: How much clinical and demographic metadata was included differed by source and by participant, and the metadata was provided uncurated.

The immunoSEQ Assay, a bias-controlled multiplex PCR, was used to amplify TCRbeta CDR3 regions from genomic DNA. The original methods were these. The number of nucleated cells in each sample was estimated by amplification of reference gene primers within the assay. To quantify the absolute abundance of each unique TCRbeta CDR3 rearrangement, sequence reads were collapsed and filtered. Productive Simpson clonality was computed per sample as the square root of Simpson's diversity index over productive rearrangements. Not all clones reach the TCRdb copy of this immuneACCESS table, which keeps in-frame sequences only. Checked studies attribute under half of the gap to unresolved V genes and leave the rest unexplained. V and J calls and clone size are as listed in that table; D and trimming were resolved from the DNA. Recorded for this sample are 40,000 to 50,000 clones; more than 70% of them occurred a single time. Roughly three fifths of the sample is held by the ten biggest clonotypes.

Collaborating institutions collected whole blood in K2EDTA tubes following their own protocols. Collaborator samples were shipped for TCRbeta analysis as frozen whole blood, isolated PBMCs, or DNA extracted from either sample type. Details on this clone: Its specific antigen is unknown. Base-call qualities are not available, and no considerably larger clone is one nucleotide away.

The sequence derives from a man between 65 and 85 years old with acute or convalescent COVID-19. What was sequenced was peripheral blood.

The bases are TGCGCCAGCAGTGAGCACGGGGGGCCTCGCAATGAGCAGTTCTTC. This codes for CASSEHGGPRNEQFF. The sequence joins TRBV10-1 to TRBJ2-1; TRBD2 might be the D gene, on 7 matching bases. From the cysteine through the phenylalanine, the CDR3 covers 15 amino acids. Only the CDR3 portion is preserved as DNA: 45 bases, with reading frame beginning at the first base. V loses 2 bases of germline sequence and J loses 6 bases, and the interval between the two ends is 14 bases. CDR1 and CDR2 are drawn from the germline V gene (reference sequence): WNHNN, SYGVQD.